Presented here are 19 T cell receptor beta chains from one specimen sequenced in a study of human T cells and chemical hapten exposure. Time point reported: pre-sensitization, week 0. Treatment indicated: therapeutic diphenylcyclopropenone sensitization with weekly scalp DPC. TCRdb used MiXCR to reprocess the RACE reads, holding one entry per CDR3 protein. The sample has about 46,000 distinct CDR3 sequences, roughly a tenth seen once; the top ten hold 13% to 15%. The starting material was whole blood, obtained in connection with sensitization to the hapten diphenylcyclopropenone (DPC). The receptors were gathered from a middle-aged woman with alopecia areata. Some clones in this sample may be carry-over from other donors' samples.

This clonotype has a count of ten or more. The CDR3, as DNA: TGTGCCAGCAGCGCCAACAGGGGGCGGTATGAAAAACTGTTTTTT. It specifies CASSANRGRYEKLFF. The chain recombines TRBV7-9 with TRBJ1-4; 9 bases are shared with TRBD1. V lost 5 bases, J lost 6 bases, and 7 bases stayed unmatched. Germline CDR1 and CDR2: SEHNR and FQNEAQ (reference sequence). This CDR3 has 15 residues.

The chain is built from TRBV4-1 and TRBJ2-2; D remains unclear. V gave up 1 base and J gave up 5 bases, with 11 bases separating them. The CDR3 is 15 residues long. The germline V gene encodes CDR1 MGHRA and CDR2 YSYEKL. The CDR3 coding sequence is TGCGCCAGCAGCCAAGCGGACGGACCAACCGGGGAGCTGTTTTTT. Translation: CASSQADGPTGELFF.

J is TRBJ2-7 and V is TRBV5-1, with TRBD1 identical over 11 bases. This CDR3 region has 14 residues. Trimming removed 4 bases from V and 6 bases from J; junction bases left unmatched: 6. Germline CDR1 SGHRS, CDR2 YFSETQ. The chain's CDR3 is CASSRDRGNSEQYF. The CDR3 DNA reads TGCGCCAGCAGCCGGGACAGGGGGAATTCCGAGCAGTACTTC. Full variable domain (remainder filled in from reference TRBV5-1 and TRBJ2-7): KAGVTQTPRYLIKTRGQQVTLSCSPISGHRSVSWYQQTPGQGLQFLFEYFSETQRNKGNFPGRFSGRQFSNSRSEMNVSTLELGDSALYLCASSRDRGNSEQYFGPGTRLTVT.

This clonotype is labeled as medium-sized. V and J are TRBV28 and TRBJ2-5, with D perhaps TRBD2 (6 bases). In germline, CDR1 is MDHEN, CDR2 SYDVKM. The V end lost 5 bases, the J end lost 9 bases, and 13 bases lay between the germline ends. This CDR3 region has 12 residues. Here the CDR3 DNA reads TGTGCCAGCAGTATGCTTCGCGGGGCCCAGTACTTC. Its translation: CASSMLRGAQYF.

This clonotype was picked up many times. The chain joins TRBV7-9 to TRBJ2-7; 10 bases line up with TRBD2. Germline V gene sequence: CDR1 SEHNR, CDR2 FQNEAQ (reference sequence). The CDR3 has 17 residues. Trimming took 5 bases from V and 2 from J; bases not matched to a gene: 12. CDR3 sequence reads: CASSPRTSGPTAYEQYF. CDR3 sequence (DNA): TGTGCCAGCAGCCCCCGGACTAGCGGACCGACCGCCTACGAGCAGTACTTC.

The table lists this clonotype with many counts. The V gene is TRBV11-3, the J gene TRBJ2-1, with 9 nucleotides matching TRBD1. Looked up from germline, CDR1 is SGHNT and CDR2 is YENEEA. There are 15 residues in the CDR3. V lost 4 bases and J lost 5; bases outside the gene matches: 6. CDR3 bases: TGTGCCAGCAGCTCTCGGGACAGGGACCACAATGAGCAGTTCTTC. This translates into CASSSRDRDHNEQFF.

The chain combines TRBV7-3 with TRBJ2-1; 10 bases agree with TRBD1. Germline values: CDR1 SGHTA, CDR2 FQGTGA. The J segment lost 6 bases and the V segment lost 3 bases, leaving 5 bases of the junction unmatched. The CDR3 runs to 15 residues. The CDR3 DNA sequence: TGTGCCAGCAGCTTGACAGGGGGCTCTGGCAATGAGCAGTTCTTC. It is translated as CASSLTGGSGNEQFF.

This clonotype was counted ten times or more. This sequence joins TRBV27 and TRBJ2-1; a weak D match, TRBD2 (6 bases). The CDR3 length is 15 residues. V dropped 4 bases and J dropped 6 bases, with 16 bases sitting between them. From germline, CDR1 is MNHEY and CDR2 SMNVEV (reference sequence). The CDR3 reads CASSWRDLASNEQFF. DNA of the CDR3: TGTGCCAGCAGTTGGCGGGACCTAGCGTCCAATGAGCAGTTCTTC.

V gene TRBV7-9 combines with J gene TRBJ1-1; no clear D. This CDR3 has 10 residues. The germline V gene has CDR1 SEHNR and CDR2 FQNEAQ (reference sequence). V lost 5 bases and J lost 11, with 9 bases in between. As DNA, the CDR3 is TGTGCCAGCAGCAGAAGCGGGGCTTTCTTT. Its translation: CASSRSGAFF. The whole variable domain, remainder taken from reference TRBV7-9 and TRBJ1-1, is DTGVSQNPRHKITKRGQNVTFRCDPISEHNRLYWYRQTLGQGPEFLTYFQNEAQLEKSRLLSDRFSAERPKGSFSTLEIQRTEQGDSAMYLCASSRSGAFFGQGTRLTVV.

This clonotype came up many times. The chain couples TRBV28 to TRBJ1-1, with D tentatively TRBD1 (6 bases). V was cut by 3 bases and J by 7 bases, with 12 bases left in between. The CDR3 totals 13 residues. In germline, CDR1 is MDHEN, CDR2 SYDVKM. The CDR3 region is CASSFRGAIEAFF. CDR3 in DNA: TGTGCCAGCAGTTTTCGGGGGGCTATTGAAGCTTTCTTT. Supplemented by reference TRBV28 and TRBJ1-1, the full variable domain reads DVKVTQSSRYLVKRTGEKVFLECVQDMDHENMFWYRQDPGLGLRLIYFSYDVKMKEKGDIPEGYSVSREKKERFSLILESASTNQTSMYLCASSFRGAIEAFFGQGTRLTVV.

V usage is TRBV7-2 and J usage is TRBJ1-6; a weak D match, TRBD1 (5 bases). Trimming removed 5 bases at V and 0 bases at J, with 11 bases between. The CDR3 length is 16 residues. The germline V gene has CDR1 SGHTA and CDR2 FQGNSA. This chain's CDR3 is CASSRQGSSYNSPLHF. The CDR3 region has the DNA TGTGCCAGCAGCCGGCAGGGCAGCTCCTATAATTCACCCCTCCACTTT. Looking up the rest from reference TRBV7-2 and TRBJ1-6 gives the full variable domain: GAGVSQSPSNKVTEKGKDVELRCDPISGHTALYWYRQSLGQGLEFLIYFQGNSAPDKSGLPSDRFSAERTGGSVSTLTIQRTQQEDSAVYLCASSRQGSSYNSPLHFGNGTRLTVT.

This clonotype was counted many times. The V call is TRBV3-1, the J call TRBJ1-1; TRBD1 might be the D (5 bases). Germline CDR1 is LGHDT and CDR2 is YNNKEL (reference sequence). The CDR3 runs to 17 residues. The germline V and J ends were trimmed by 4 bases and 0 bases, with 18 bases remaining between them. CDR3 loop: CASSPAQGQSMNTEAFF. The CDR3 DNA reads TGTGCCAGCAGCCCAGCGCAGGGTCAATCCATGAACACTGAAGCTTTCTTT.

A few counts support this clonotype. This chain links TRBV29-1 with TRBJ2-3, with D hard to call. Germline V lookup: CDR1 SQVTM, CDR2 ANQGSEA. V was shortened by 2 bases and J by 2 bases, with 5 bases between the two germline ends. This CDR3 is 12 amino acids long. The DNA for the CDR3 is TGCAGCGTTGAAAGGGACACAGATACGCAGTATTTT. As protein: CSVERDTDTQYF.

The CDR3 spells CASSLSGGLYEQYF. The CDR3 DNA sequence: TGTGCCAGCAGCCTTAGCGGGGGTCTTTACGAGCAGTACTTC. This rearrangement joins TRBV7-6 to TRBJ2-7; 9 bases are a match to TRBD2. Per germline, CDR1 SGHVS and CDR2 FNYEAQ. The CDR3 sequence is 14 residues long. Trimming removed 5 bases from V and 4 bases from J; junction bases left unmatched: 6.

This clonotype was counted at least ten times. This rearrangement joins TRBV19 to TRBJ2-2; D is possibly TRBD1 (6 bases). Germline assignment: CDR1 LNHDA and CDR2 SQIVND (reference sequence). The V and J ends lost 6 bases and 4 bases respectively, with 18 bases between them. CDR3 length equals 16 residues. CDR3 loop: CASSSNSVRGTGELFF. The CDR3 DNA is TGTGCCAGTAGCTCAAATTCAGTCAGGGGCACCGGGGAGCTGTTTTTT.

This clonotype showed up many times. This sequence joins TRBV6-2 or TRBV6-3 and TRBJ2-7, with D perhaps given as TRBD1 or TRBD2 (5 bases each). V was cut by 5 bases and J by 4 bases, with 18 bases left in between. This CDR3 is 15 amino acids long. The V gene's germline CDR1 is MNHEY and CDR2 SVGEGT. The CDR3 here is CASSIYVGTGYEQYF. CDR3 nucleotides: TGTGCCAGCAGTATATACGTGGGGACGGGGTACGAGCAGTACTTC.

This clonotype showed up many times. The chain recombines TRBV7-9 with TRBJ1-1; D unclear. CDR3 length: 15 amino acids. Trimming took off 4 bases at V and 4 bases at J, with 16 bases between the two ends. In germline, CDR1 is SEHNR, CDR2 FQNEAQ (reference sequence). The CDR3 protein is CASSSWAAESTEAFF. CDR3 bases: TGTGCCAGCAGCTCCTGGGCAGCGGAATCCACTGAAGCTTTCTTT. The complete variable domain, with remaining parts taken from reference TRBV7-9 and TRBJ1-1, reads DTGVSQNPRHKITKRGQNVTFRCDPISEHNRLYWYRQTLGQGPEFLTYFQNEAQLEKSRLLSDRFSAERPKGSFSTLEIQRTEQGDSAMYLCASSSWAAESTEAFFGQGTRLTVV.

This clonotype was counted ten times or more. V and J are TRBV2 and TRBJ1-2; a weak D match, TRBD1 (6 bases). V was cut by 3 bases and J by 1 base, with 15 bases left in between. Per germline, CDR1 SNHLY and CDR2 FYNNEI. The CDR3 length is 16 residues. The CDR3: CASSDRGPPLNYGYTF. CDR3 DNA sequence: TGTGCCAGCAGTGACAGGGGACCTCCCCTTAACTATGGCTACACCTTC.

In its sample, this clonotype was seen a few times. V is TRBV7-8 and J is TRBJ2-2, with D possibly matching TRBD2 (5 bases). The CDR3 spans 12 residues. The germline V gene encodes CDR1 SGHVS and CDR2 FQNEAQ. The V gene lost 5 bases and the J gene lost 6 bases, with 7 bases spanning the gap. The CDR3 region has the DNA TGTGCCAGCAGCACTAGGGCCGGGGAGCTGTTTTTT. Residues: CASSTRAGELFF.